The sequence of this T cell receptor beta chain was determined in a study of Graves' ophthalmopathy and Graves' hyperthyroidism. Study findings and constraints: Detection in blood was also observed for most expanded thyroid clonotypes above 0.001 frequency.

Patients were diagnosed from clinical symptoms, serum thyroxine, TRAb, thyroid ultrasound and orbital computed tomography. Amplified material comprised TCR beta CDR3 regions derived from RNA transcripts. First-round RT-PCR relied on HTBI primers, and a second-round multiplex PCR came next. TCRdb processed the multiplex PCR reads anew with MiXCR; each CDR3 protein has one entry. The sample lists about 370,000 distinct CDR3 sequences; about a sixth were seen once. V was trimmed by 4 bases and J by 7 bases, leaving 22 bases between them. There are 15 residues in the CDR3. Germline loops: CDR1 SQVTM, CDR2 ANQGSEA. This clonotype was detected ten times or more. The antigen remains unidentified.

The receptor was derived from an adult woman with stable Graves' hyperthyroidism. The gene calls are TRBV29-1 and TRBJ2-5; tentatively, D is TRBD1 (6 bases). The sample was peripheral blood. The CDR3 region has the DNA TGCAGCGTTGGACCTTCGACAGGAGAGTTAGCGACCCAGTACTTC. This translates into CSVGPSTGELATQYF.